This T cell receptor (beta chain) was profiled in a study of shared clonotypes between healthy human individuals. The CDR3 runs to 16 residues. Germline CDR1 reads KGHSH; CDR2 reads LQKENI. TCRdb's table, derived via immunoSEQ multiplex PCR, lists solely in-frame clones and lacks some. The table shows about 2 million clones, with about 95% occurring only once. Terminally differentiated effector memory CD45RA+ cells were excluded by CCR7 positive selection of CD45RO-negative cells. About this clone itself: One end of the junction varies from germline; a read error may be responsible. The identical CDR3 is also encoded by other nucleotide sequences in the sample.

Source material: naive CD8+ T cells sorted from blood. This receptor was obtained from a man aged 18 to 35 in good health. This chain joins TRBV18 and TRBJ2-1; a weak D match, TRBD2 (6 bases). CDR3 sequence reads: CASSPPVAGLYNEQFF. The CDR3 coding sequence is TGTGCCAGCTCCCCACCAGTGGCGGGATTATACAATGAGCAGTTCTTC.